This T cell receptor (beta chain) stems from a study of T cells in Graves' hyperthyroidism and ophthalmopathy (dated by TCRdb to between 2018 and 2021). Broadly, across the study: TCR V-J signatures able to tell the groups apart were searched for in a discovery cohort of 100 patients, of whom under 45 had Graves' ophthalmopathy and roughly 59 had stable Graves' hyperthyroidism. Whether ophthalmopathy could be predicted prospectively was tested in an independent validation cohort made up of about 20 hyperthyroidism patients plus 17 patients who later progressed to ophthalmopathy. For training and testing, the 110 or so patients in the discovery cohort were randomly divided in a 7:3 ratio. In more than 5 Graves' hyperthyroidism patients, the study also compared T-cell repertoires from thyroid tissue with T-cell repertoires from blood. After blood sampling, hyperthyroidism patients were treated with methimazole at a starting dose of 30 mg daily, and ophthalmopathy patients were treated with high-dose intravenous methylprednisolone. TCR Vbeta CDR3 sequencing of some 140 peripheral blood samples (about 45 ophthalmopathy, approximately 80 hyperthyroidism and around 17 progressor patients) is reported in the paper. Beyond this particular receptor, the publication reports: In validation, the model predicted progression to ophthalmopathy a median of about 6 months before onset, with around 70% sensitivity and 72.22% specificity. Most expanded thyroid clonotypes (frequency above 0.001) were also detected in blood, suggesting blood repertoires may reflect thyroid immune responses. In cross-validation, a model built on a 13 V-J signature told ophthalmopathy apart from stable hyperthyroidism with over 85% sensitivity and 81% to 82% specificity, and in testing the same model reached 80%/75%. No statistical method was used to set the sample size in advance, and investigators knew the group allocation.

TCR beta CDR3 regions were amplified from RNA transcripts. The TCR CDR3 was subjected to a first round of RT-PCR using the HTBI primer set and the Qiagen OneStep RT-PCR kit. The libraries were constructed in a second round of multiplex PCR and then size-selected and purified. Libraries were sequenced paired-end with 100 bp reads on an Illumina HiSeq2000. The authors processed their data as follows. SOAPnuke was used to process the raw data, throwing out any read that contained adapters or uncalled bases, had a mean Phred below 15, or lacked an exact constant-primer or identifier match. COPE v1.2.5 was used to merge the high-quality paired reads, and each unique nucleotide sequence was defined as a clonotype. MiTCR v1.1 was used to align clonotypes to the IMGT TRBV, TRBD and TRBJ reference segments. Only V-J combinations with frequency above 0.0001, covering 99.2% of repertoires, were analysed. A TCS score was defined as the ratio of F50 (clonal expansion) to E x V (chaos), with BLOSUM62-based TCRdist applied between CDR3 peptides within each V-J. Welch's t-statistics and random forest reduced several hundred V-J features to about 12, which were used in a naive Bayes classifier (R e1071). Thyroid-blood repertoire similarity was quantified with the Morisita-Horn index. TCRdb ran its own pipeline on the public reads, namely fastp trimming at Q25 and MiXCR clone calling, and kept in-frame beta chains. One record per CDR3 amino acid sequence lists the most common genes and DNA. TCRdb, not the original authors, processed these V and J calls. The sample yields approximately 510,000 distinct CDR3 sequences; about 45% were counted once. About 43% of the sample belongs to the ten largest clones.

The study excluded patients with uncontrolled infections, other autoimmune diseases, pregnancy or lactation. Clinical symptoms, serum thyroxine and TRAb, thyroid ultrasound, and orbital computed tomography formed the basis for the diagnoses. Total RNA was extracted using Trizol reagent, and RNA quality was assessed on an Agilent 2100 Bioanalyzer. From its cysteine to its phenylalanine, the CDR3 spans 13 amino acids. CDR3 DNA is the only sequence kept; it has 39 bases, read in frame from the first base. The junction carries 14 bases between V and J, which are trimmed by 5 bases and 9 bases respectively. CDR1 and CDR2 were assigned from the germline V gene as SGHTA and FQGNSA. Concerning this clonotype itself: No cognate antigen has been identified for it. No base-level quality is on record; no much larger clone is a single base apart.

The chain is encoded by TRBV7-2 joined to TRBJ2-1, and the D gene may be TRBD1, 6 bases matching. The receptor's source is an adult woman with Graves' disease, either hyperthyroidism or ophthalmopathy (not recorded which). Sequencing input: peripheral blood or thyroid tissue (not recorded which). The CDR3 in this case is CASSNTGTTEQFF. The nucleotide sequence is given as TGTGCCAGCAGCAATACAGGGACCACTGAGCAGTTCTTC.